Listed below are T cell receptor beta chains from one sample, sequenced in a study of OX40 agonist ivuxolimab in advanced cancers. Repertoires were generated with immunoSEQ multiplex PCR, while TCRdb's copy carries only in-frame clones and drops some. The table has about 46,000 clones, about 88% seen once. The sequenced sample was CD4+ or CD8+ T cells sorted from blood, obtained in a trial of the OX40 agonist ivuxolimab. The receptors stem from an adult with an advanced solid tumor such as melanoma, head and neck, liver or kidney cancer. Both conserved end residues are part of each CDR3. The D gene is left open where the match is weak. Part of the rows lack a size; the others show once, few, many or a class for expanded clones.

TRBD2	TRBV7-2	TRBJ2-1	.	CASSQTSGGANEQFF	TGTGCCAGCAGCCAGACTAGCGGGGGGGCAAATGAGCAGTTCTTC
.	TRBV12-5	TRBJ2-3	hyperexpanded	CASGLVMVGRGSPWEYF	.
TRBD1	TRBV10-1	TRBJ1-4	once	CATPPGGRGLRTNEKLFF	TGCGCCACCCCACCAGGGGGCAGGGGGCTTAGGACTAATGAAAAACTGTTTTTT
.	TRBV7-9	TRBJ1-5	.	CASSPANDRYGQPQHF	TGTGCCAGCAGCCCGGCCAACGACAGGTACGGTCAGCCCCAGCATTTT
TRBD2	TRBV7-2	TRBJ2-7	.	CASSLPGTSAGPEQYF	TGTGCCAGCAGCCTCCCCGGGACTAGCGCTGGACCCGAGCAGTACTTC
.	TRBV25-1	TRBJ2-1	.	CASSGGGNEQFF	TGTGCCAGCAGTGGGGGCGGGAATGAGCAGTTCTTC
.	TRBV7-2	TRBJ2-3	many	CASSLGDTDTQYF	TGTGCCAGCAGCTTGGGGGACACAGATACGCAGTATTTT
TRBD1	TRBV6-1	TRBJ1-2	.	CASSELRTGGDYGYTF	TGTGCCAGCAGTGAACTGCGGACAGGGGGGGACTATGGCTACACCTTC
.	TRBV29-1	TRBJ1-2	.	CSVEGSGPVGYTF	TGCAGCGTTGAAGGGTCGGGCCCTGTGGGCTACACCTTC
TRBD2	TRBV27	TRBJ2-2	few	CGTRLAGGPGELFF	TGTGGAACCCGACTAGCGGGGGGGCCCGGGGAGCTGTTTTTT
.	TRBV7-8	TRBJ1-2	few	CASSLDRAGTNYGYTF	TGTGCCAGCAGCTTAGATAGGGCAGGGACCAACTATGGCTACACCTTC
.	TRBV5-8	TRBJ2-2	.	CASSFGGPGTGELFF	TGTGCCAGCAGCTTCGGGGGGCCAGGGACCGGGGAGCTGTTTTTT
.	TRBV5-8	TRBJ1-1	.	CASSLVRGARFMNTEAFF	TGTGCCAGCAGCTTGGTGCGAGGCGCACGATTCATGAACACTGAAGCTTTCTTT
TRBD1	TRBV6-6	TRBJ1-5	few	CASSYAQGDQPQHF	TGTGCCAGCAGTTACGCCCAGGGGGACCAGCCCCAGCATTTT
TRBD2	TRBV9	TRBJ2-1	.	CASSATPSGTSGGNEQFF	TGTGCCAGCAGCGCCACACCCTCCGGGACTAGCGGGGGGAATGAGCAGTTCTTC
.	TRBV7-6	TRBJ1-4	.	CASSLVWGREKLFF	TGTGCCAGCAGCTTAGTTTGGGGGAGGGAAAAACTGTTTTTT
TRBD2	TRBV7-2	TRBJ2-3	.	CASSLRAGGEGTDTQYF	TGTGCCAGCAGCTTACGAGCGGGGGGGGAAGGGACAGATACGCAGTATTTT
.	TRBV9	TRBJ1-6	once	CASSDDGGGGSPLHF	TGTGCCAGCAGCGATGATGGGGGGGGTGGCTCACCCCTCCACTTT
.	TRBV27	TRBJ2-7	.	CASSLSSILSYEQYF	TGTGCCAGCAGTCTTTCATCCATTCTCTCCTACGAGCAGTACTTC
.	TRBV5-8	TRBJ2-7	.	CASSRDPYEQYF	TGTGCCAGCAGCAGGGACCCTTACGAGCAGTACTTC
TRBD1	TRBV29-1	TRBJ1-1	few	CSVDRTGMNTEAFF	TGCAGCGTTGACAGGACAGGGATGAACACTGAAGCTTTCTTT